This entry concerns a single T cell receptor (beta chain). Antigen specificity is unknown. This sample is part of a study of cytomegalovirus exposure and HLA in healthy donors. Study observations and caveats: Indistinguishable V segments such as TRBV6-2 and TRBV6-3 were excluded. Sequencing likely generated an artifact that appeared as a cluster of highly shared sequence variants.

V was shortened by 6 bases and J by 6 bases, with 14 bases between the two germline ends. The CDR3 length is 13 residues. In germline, CDR1 is LNHNV, CDR2 YYDKDF (reference sequence). 60 Vbeta and 13 Jbeta primers were used in PCR. TCRdb's copy holds only in-frame clones and misses some; the assay was immunoSEQ multiplex PCR. The sample lists some 130,000 clones; 77% were seen once. This sequence joins TRBV15 and TRBJ2-5, with D perhaps matching TRBD1 (6 bases). The receptor was isolated from a man under 40 in good health and CMV-seronegative. The sample was PBMCs. DNA of the CDR3: TGTGCCACCAGTAGAACAGGGTTACAGACCCAGTACTTC. Protein: CATSRTGLQTQYF.